This TCR beta chain was recorded in a study of blood T cell repertoires in COVID-19. Across the whole study: Sites across the United States, Italy and Spain contributed samples from acute and convalescent COVID-19. Nucleic acid was either cDNA or gDNA, and it came from T cells, B-cell-depleted T cells, or PBMCs.

Repertoires were generated with immunoSEQ multiplex PCR, while TCRdb's copy carries only in-frame clones and drops some. The sample consists of around 250,000 clones, 70% to 90% of them appearing once. The CDR3 spans 17 residues. Germline assignment: CDR1 MDHEN and CDR2 SYDVKM. Trimming removed 4 bases at V and 2 bases at J, with 18 bases between. Sequences were obtained from PBMCs or T cells enriched from blood (not recorded which). The TCR was taken from a woman between 40 and 55 years old with acute COVID-19. The chain links TRBV28 to TRBJ1-5; the D gene is possibly TRBD1 (6 bases). The CDR3 region is CASSYGAGVRRNQPQHF. The CDR3 nucleotides are TGTGCCAGCAGTTATGGAGCAGGGGTTAGGCGCAATCAGCCCCAGCATTTT. The complete variable domain, with remaining parts taken from reference TRBV28 and TRBJ1-5, reads DVKVTQSSRYLVKRTGEKVFLECVQDMDHENMFWYRQDPGLGLRLIYFSYDVKMKEKGDIPEGYSVSREKKERFSLILESASTNQTSMYLCASSYGAGVRRNQPQHFGDGTRLSIL.